The 13 T cell receptor beta chains given below trace back to one sample, sequenced in a study of immune evolution from preneoplasia to lung adenocarcinoma. Assay: immunoSEQ multiplex PCR; the TCRdb copy retains only in-frame clones and omits some. This sample has about 16,000 clones; approximately 86% occur once, and the top ten carry just over 2.5%. Input material: FFPE invasive lung adenocarcinoma tissue. The receptors shown here come from a person aged 70 to 85 with invasive lung adenocarcinoma.

The chain couples TRBV28 to TRBJ1-3; the D gene is possibly TRBD1 (6 bases). Trimming took off 6 bases at V and 0 bases at J, with 21 bases between the two ends. CDR1 is MDHEN, CDR2 SYDVKM, per germline. This CDR3 spans 18 amino acids. CDR3 in DNA: TGTGCCAGCAGCTTAGGGGGGTCCCCTTTTCTCTCTGGAAACACCATATATTTT. Translating gives CASSLGGSPFLSGNTIYF.

The chain employs TRBV4-2 and TRBJ1-5; weak D call: TRBD1 (6 bases). V was shortened by 2 bases and J by 4 bases, with 9 bases between the two germline ends. The CDR3 is made up of 14 amino acids. The germline V gene encodes CDR1 LGHNA and CDR2 YNFKEQ. CDR3 region: CASSQNRENQPQHF. DNA for the CDR3: TGTGCCAGCAGCCAAAACAGGGAAAATCAGCCCCAGCATTTT.

The J gene is TRBJ2-3, the V gene TRBV30; 7 bases are a match to TRBD2. The CDR3 covers 13 residues. Losses at the gene ends were 5 bases for V and 4 bases for J; bases not matched to a gene: 6. Germline lookup yields CDR1 GTSNPN and CDR2 SVGIG (reference sequence). This CDR3 is CAWGSRGADTQYF. The CDR3 nucleotides are TGTGCCTGGGGCTCTCGGGGGGCAGATACGCAGTATTTT.

The J gene is TRBJ1-5, the V gene TRBV10-1; no clear D gene. CDR1 is WNHNN and CDR2 is SYGVQD in the germline V gene (reference sequence). Trimming left V 2 bases short and J 0 bases short, with 14 bases between. CDR3 length: 17 amino acids. The CDR3 loop reads CASSESSGHFSNQPQHF. The CDR3 nucleotides read TGCGCCAGCAGTGAGAGTTCAGGCCATTTTAGCAATCAGCCCCAGCATTTT.

The J gene is TRBJ2-1, the V gene TRBV7-4, with D unresolved. CDR1 and CDR2 (germline): SGHVT, SQSDAQ. The germline V and J ends were trimmed by 8 bases and 12 bases, with 14 bases remaining between them. This CDR3 is 11 amino acids long. CDR3 nucleotide sequence: TGTGCCAGCGGCCCCCGGGTGGGGCAGTTCTTC. This gives the protein CASGPRVGQFF.

CDR3 sequence reads: CASSQDYVQGDGYTF. In DNA, the CDR3 is TGCGCCAGCAGCCAAGATTACGTTCAGGGCGATGGCTACACCTTC. This chain uses TRBV4-1 with TRBJ1-2; D possibly corresponds to TRBD1 (5 bases). This CDR3 contains 15 residues. The germline CDR1 and CDR2 sequences are MGHRA and YSYEKL. The V end was cut by 0 bases, the J end by 6 bases, with 14 bases between.

The V call is TRBV29-1, the J call TRBJ1-1; TRBD1 agrees at 11 bases. CDR1 SQVTM and CDR2 ANQGSEA come from the germline V gene. The CDR3 length is 14 residues. V shed 7 bases and J 3 bases; nucleotides not matched to a gene: 7. The CDR3, as DNA: TGCAGCGGGATCGGACAGGGGGCCTACACTGAAGCTTTCTTT. Translation gives CSGIGQGAYTEAFF.

J is TRBJ2-5 and V is TRBV7-9, with 8 bases fitting TRBD1. CDR1 SEHNR and CDR2 FQNEAQ come from the germline V gene (reference sequence). This CDR3 comprises 15 residues. V shed 5 bases, J shed 4 bases, and the junction held 9 bases outside the gene matches. The CDR3 region is CASSLAGGSRETQYF. CDR3 DNA: TGTGCCAGCAGCCTGGCAGGGGGCAGCCGAGAGACCCAGTACTTC.

The chain couples TRBV9 to TRBJ2-1, with TRBD2 matching over 13 bases. This CDR3 comprises 19 residues. The germline V gene has CDR1 SGDLS and CDR2 YYNGEE. V shed 0 bases and J 0 bases; nucleotides not matched to a gene: 6. The CDR3 DNA sequence: TGTGCCAGCAGCGTAGGACTAGCGGGGGGACTTAGCTCCTACAATGAGCAGTTCTTC. Translating it yields CASSVGLAGGLSSYNEQFF.

V and J are TRBV4-1 and TRBJ2-3; TRBD2 matches 7 bases. The CDR3 consists of 19 residues. V gave up 1 base and J gave up 7 bases; unmatched junction bases: 20. CDR1 and CDR2 (germline): MGHRA, YSYEKL. The CDR3 sequence: CASSQGEGGRGSLRNTQYF. CDR3 sequence (DNA): TGCGCCAGCAGCCAAGGGGAGGGAGGGCGGGGGTCCCTCCGAAATACGCAGTATTTT.

Remarks on this clone: The junction departs from the called germline gene at one end, perhaps through a read error. This chain joins TRBV28 and TRBJ1-5; D may be TRBD1 (6 bases). Germline assignment: CDR1 MDHEN and CDR2 SYDVKM. The CDR3 totals 13 residues. CDR3 in DNA: TGTGCCAGCATAAGTGGGGACAATCAACCCCAGCATTTT. Its translation: CASISGDNQPQHF.

J is TRBJ2-6 and V is TRBV4-2; no firm D call. V shed 11 bases and J shed 4 bases, with 9 bases lying between them. The germline gives CDR1 LGHNA, CDR2 YNFKEQ. CDR3 length equals 12 residues. This chain's CDR3 is CAAESGANVLTF. DNA for the CDR3: TGTGCCGCAGAGTCCGGGGCCAACGTCCTGACTTTC.

This clone turned up a few times. The chain uses TRBV6-1 and TRBJ1-3; 9 bases match TRBD1. The CDR3 length is 15 residues. Germline V gene lookup returns CDR1 MNHNS and CDR2 SASEGT. The V segment lost 8 bases and the J segment 7 bases; nucleotides outside the gene matches: 12. CDR3 residues: CASARTGGLENTIYF. The DNA for the CDR3 is TGTGCCAGCGCTCGAACAGGGGGCTTGGAGAACACCATATATTTT.